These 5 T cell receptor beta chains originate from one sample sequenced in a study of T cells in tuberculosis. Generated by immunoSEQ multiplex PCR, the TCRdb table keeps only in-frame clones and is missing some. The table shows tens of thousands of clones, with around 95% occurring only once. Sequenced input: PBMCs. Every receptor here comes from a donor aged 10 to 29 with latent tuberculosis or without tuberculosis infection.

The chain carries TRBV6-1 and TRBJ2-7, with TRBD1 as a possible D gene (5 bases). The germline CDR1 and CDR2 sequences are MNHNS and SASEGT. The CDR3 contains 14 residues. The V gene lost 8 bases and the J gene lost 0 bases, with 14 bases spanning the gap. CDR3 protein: CASLRGGNSYEQYF. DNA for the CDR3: TGTGCCAGCTTAAGGGGTGGAAACTCCTACGAGCAGTACTTC.

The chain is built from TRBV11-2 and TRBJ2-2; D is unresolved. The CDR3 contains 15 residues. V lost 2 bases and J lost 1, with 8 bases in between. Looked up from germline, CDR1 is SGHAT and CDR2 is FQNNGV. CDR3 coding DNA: TGTGCCAGCAGCTTAAATTATATGAACACCGGGGAGCTGTTTTTT. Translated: CASSLNYMNTGELFF.

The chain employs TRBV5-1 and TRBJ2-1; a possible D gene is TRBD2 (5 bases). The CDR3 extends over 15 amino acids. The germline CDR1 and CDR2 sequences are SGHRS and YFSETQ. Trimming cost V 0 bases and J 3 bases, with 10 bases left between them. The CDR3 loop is CASSLELVGYNEQFF. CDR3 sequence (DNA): TGCGCCAGCAGCTTGGAACTAGTAGGCTACAATGAGCAGTTCTTC.

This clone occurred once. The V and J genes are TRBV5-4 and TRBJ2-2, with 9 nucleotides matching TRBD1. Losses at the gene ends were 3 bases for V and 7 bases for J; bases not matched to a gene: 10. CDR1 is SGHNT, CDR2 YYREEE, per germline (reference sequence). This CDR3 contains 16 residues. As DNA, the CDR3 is TGTGCCAGCAGCTCAGGAGCCGGGACAGGGTTCGGGGAGCTGTTTTTT. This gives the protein CASSSGAGTGFGELFF.

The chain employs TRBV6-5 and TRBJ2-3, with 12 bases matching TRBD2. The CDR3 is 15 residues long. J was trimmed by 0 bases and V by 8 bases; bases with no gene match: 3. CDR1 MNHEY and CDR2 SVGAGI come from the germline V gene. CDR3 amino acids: CASQGTSGSTDTQYF. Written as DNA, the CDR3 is TGTGCCAGCCAAGGGACTAGCGGGAGCACAGATACGCAGTATTTT.